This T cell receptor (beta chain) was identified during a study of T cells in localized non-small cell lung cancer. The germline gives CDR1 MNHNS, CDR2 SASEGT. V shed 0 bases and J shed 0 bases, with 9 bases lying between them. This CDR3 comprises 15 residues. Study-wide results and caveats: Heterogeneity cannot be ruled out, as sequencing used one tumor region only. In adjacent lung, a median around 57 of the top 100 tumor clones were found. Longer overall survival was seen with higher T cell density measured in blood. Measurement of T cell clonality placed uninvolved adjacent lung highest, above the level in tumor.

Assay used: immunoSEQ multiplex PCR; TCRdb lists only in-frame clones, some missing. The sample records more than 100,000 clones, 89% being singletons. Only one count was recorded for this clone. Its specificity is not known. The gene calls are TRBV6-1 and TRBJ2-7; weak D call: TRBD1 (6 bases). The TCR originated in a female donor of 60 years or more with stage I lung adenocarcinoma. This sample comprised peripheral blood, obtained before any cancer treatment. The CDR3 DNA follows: TGTGCCAGCAGTGAAGCGGGGGACATCTCCTACGAGCAGTACTTC. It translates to CASSEAGDISYEQYF.